This T cell receptor (beta chain) is drawn from a study of cytomegalovirus exposure and HLA in healthy donors. General study findings and limits: Sequences of the TCR beta chain were said to predict the HLA-A and HLA-B alleles of most subjects accurately.

Note on this clone: Its antigen is not known.

A multiplex PCR was run with 60 Vbeta primers and 13 Jbeta primers. Data came from immunoSEQ multiplex PCR; TCRdb stores just in-frame clones and leaves some out. The sample carries 85,000 to 130,000 clones, roughly four fifths recorded once. Germline lookup yields CDR1 SGHDT and CDR2 YYEEEE. This CDR3 comprises 12 residues. V was pared by 0 bases and J by 9 bases, with 10 bases between. The receptor was derived from a male donor in good health and CMV-seropositive. The chain links TRBV5-6 to TRBJ2-7, with D tentatively TRBD1 (5 bases). The sequencing sample was made of PBMCs. The CDR3, as DNA: TGTGCCAGCAGCTTGGGGTGGGGCGGGCAGTACTTC. Its translation: CASSLGWGGQYF.